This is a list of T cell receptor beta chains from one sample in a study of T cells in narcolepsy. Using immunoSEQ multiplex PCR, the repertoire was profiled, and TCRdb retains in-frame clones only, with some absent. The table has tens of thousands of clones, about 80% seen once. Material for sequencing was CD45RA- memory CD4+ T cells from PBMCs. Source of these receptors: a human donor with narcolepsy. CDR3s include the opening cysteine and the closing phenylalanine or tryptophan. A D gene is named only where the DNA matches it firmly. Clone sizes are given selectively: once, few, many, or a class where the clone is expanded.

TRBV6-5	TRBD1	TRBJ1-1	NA	CASSPGTAGYQAFF	TGTGCCAGCAGCCCTGGGACAGCAGGTTACCAAGCTTTCTTT
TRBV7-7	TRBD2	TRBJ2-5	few	CASSLAPPGGGETQYF	TGTGCTAGCAGCTTAGCGCCTCCCGGGGGGGGTGAGACCCAGTACTTC
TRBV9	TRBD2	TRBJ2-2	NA	CASSVGQRGANTGELFF	TGTGCCAGCAGCGTAGGTCAGCGGGGGGCGAACACCGGGGAGCTGTTTTTT
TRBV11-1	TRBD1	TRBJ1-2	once	CASRPGTGINYGYTF	TGTGCCAGCCGACCGGGGACAGGGATTAACTATGGCTACACCTTC
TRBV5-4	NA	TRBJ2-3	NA	CASRTIQRTDTQYF	TGTGCCAGCAGGACGATCCAACGCACAGATACGCAGTATTTT
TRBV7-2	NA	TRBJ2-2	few	CASSARQSNTGELFF	TGTGCCAGCAGCGCCCGACAGTCAAACACCGGGGAGCTGTTTTTT
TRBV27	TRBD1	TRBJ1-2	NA	CASGTGTGKFFGGYTF	TGTGCCAGCGGAACCGGGACAGGGAAGTTTTTTGGGGGCTACACCTTC
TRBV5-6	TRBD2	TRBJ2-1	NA	CASSLPAGGNEQFF	TGTGCCAGCAGCTTACCAGCGGGGGGCAATGAGCAGTTCTTC
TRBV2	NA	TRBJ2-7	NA	CASSRDHYEQYF	TGTGCCAGTTCCAGGGACCACTACGAGCAGTACTTC
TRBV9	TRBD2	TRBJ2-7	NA	CASSPGTSGDYEQYF	TGTGCCAGCAGCCCCGGGACTAGCGGGGACTACGAGCAGTACTTC
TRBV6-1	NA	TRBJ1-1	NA	CASSVIGVAATEAFF	TGTGCCAGCAGTGTAATTGGAGTCGCGGCCACTGAAGCTTTCTTT
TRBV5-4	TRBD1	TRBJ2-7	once	CASSLALQGPNEQYF	TGTGCCAGCAGCTTGGCCTTACAGGGGCCAAACGAGCAGTACTTC
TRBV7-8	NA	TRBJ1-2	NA	CASSLNRGNYGYTF	TGTGCCAGCAGCTTAAATAGGGGAAACTATGGCTACACCTTC
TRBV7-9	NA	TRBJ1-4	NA	CASSLAGTAEKLFF	TGTGCCAGCAGCTTAGCGGGGACCGCCGAAAAACTGTTTTTT
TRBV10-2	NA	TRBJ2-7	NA	CASLSVGYEQYF	TGCGCCAGCCTCTCAGTGGGGTACGAGCAGTACTTC
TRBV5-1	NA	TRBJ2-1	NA	CASSLGQSYNEQFF	TGCGCCAGCAGCTTGGGTCAGTCCTACAATGAGCAGTTCTTC
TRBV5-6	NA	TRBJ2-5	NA	CASSLARVQTQYF	TGTGCCAGCAGCTTGGCTAGGGTTCAGACCCAGTACTTC
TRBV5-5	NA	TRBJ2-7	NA	CASSLGIYEQYF	TGTGCCAGCAGCTTGGGAATCTACGAGCAGTACTTC
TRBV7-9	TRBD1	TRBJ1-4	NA	CASTGQGAEKLFF	TGTGCCAGCACGGGACAGGGGGCTGAAAAACTGTTTTTT
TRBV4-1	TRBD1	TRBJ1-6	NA	CASSQLRGQGVESPLHF	TGCGCCAGCAGCCAGCTCCGGGGACAGGGGGTTGAATCACCCCTCCACTTT
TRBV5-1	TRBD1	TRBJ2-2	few	CASSQTGGTGELFF	TGCGCCAGCAGCCAAACAGGGGGTACCGGGGAGCTGTTTTTT
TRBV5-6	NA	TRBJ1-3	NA	CASSEGFLGNTIYF	TGTGCCAGCAGCGAAGGATTTCTAGGAAACACCATATATTTT
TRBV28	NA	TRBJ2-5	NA	CASSFVGRGGETQYF	TGTGCCAGCAGTTTCGTCGGCAGGGGAGGAGAGACCCAGTACTTC
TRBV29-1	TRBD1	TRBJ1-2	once	CSVPARDSPLGNGYTF	TGCAGCGTTCCCGCCCGGGACAGTCCCCTCGGAAATGGCTACACCTTC
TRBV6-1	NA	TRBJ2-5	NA	CASSEGRGSETQYF	TGTGCCAGCAGTGAAGGGAGAGGGTCAGAGACCCAGTACTTC
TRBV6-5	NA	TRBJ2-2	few	CASRQASGAAGELFF	TGTGCCAGCAGACAAGCCTCGGGGGCGGCCGGGGAGCTGTTTTTT
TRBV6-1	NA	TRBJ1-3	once	CASSEAPGVLGGNTIYF	TGTGCCAGCAGTGAAGCGCCTGGGGTACTTGGGGGAAACACCATATATTTT
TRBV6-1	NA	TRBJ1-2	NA	CASSGDGYYGYTF	TGTGCCAGCAGTGGGGACGGATACTATGGCTACACCTTC
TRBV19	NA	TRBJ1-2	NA	CASSPSRTDVYGYTF	TGTGCCAGTAGTCCGTCTAGGACAGACGTCTATGGCTACACCTTC
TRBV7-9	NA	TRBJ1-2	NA	CASSYNYGYTF	TGTGCCAGCAGCTATAACTATGGCTACACCTTC
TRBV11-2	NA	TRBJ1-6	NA	CASSLGTSNSPLHF	TGTGCCAGCAGCCTAGGGACATCTAATTCACCCCTCCACTTT
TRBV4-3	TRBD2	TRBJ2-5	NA	CASSQGGGLAGRLRETQYF	TGCGCCAGCAGCCAAGGAGGAGGACTAGCGGGGAGGCTAAGAGAGACCCAGTACTTC
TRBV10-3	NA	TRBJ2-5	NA	CAISEYRETQYF	TGTGCCATCAGTGAATATCGAGAGACCCAGTACTTC
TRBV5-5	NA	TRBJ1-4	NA	CASTPAGDEKLFF	TGTGCCAGCACCCCGGCGGGGGATGAAAAACTGTTTTTT
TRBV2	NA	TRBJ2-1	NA	CASSEVGLIDEQFF	TGTGCCAGCAGTGAAGTAGGTTTAATCGATGAGCAGTTCTTC
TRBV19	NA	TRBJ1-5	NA	CASREGDLYGNQPQHF	TGTGCCAGTAGGGAAGGGGACCTTTACGGCAATCAGCCCCAGCATTTT
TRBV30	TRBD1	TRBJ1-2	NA	CAWSEDREQGYTF	TGTGCCTGGAGTGAAGACAGGGAGCAAGGCTACACCTTC